The 18 T cell receptor beta chains below were found in one sample sequenced in a study of monozygotic twins with inflammatory bowel disease (dated by TCRdb to about 2019). Receptors were amplified or captured by 5' RACE. The sample was run on an Illumina HiSeq 2500. Each CDR3 protein sequence appears as one entry after TCRdb reprocessed the reads, and no DNA is included. The sample table on file contains approximately 110,000 distinct CDR3 sequences. The ten largest make up 9.5% to 15% of the sample. The sequenced material came from blood. The receptors come from a human donor with ulcerative colitis or Crohn's disease, or a healthy co-twin of an affected twin (not recorded which).

The rearrangement links TRBV19 to TRBJ2-7; TCRdb returns TRBD1, unconfirmable since there is no DNA. The CDR3 has 15 residues. Germline CDR1 LNHDA, CDR2 SQIVND (reference sequence). The CDR3 loop is CASSMGQGEAYEQYF.

The chain is built from TRBV20-1 and TRBJ2-3; TCRdb indicates TRBD2, and absent DNA this call remains unverified. The length of the CDR3 is 17 residues. Per the germline V gene, CDR1 is DFQATT and CDR2 is SNEGSKA (reference sequence). The CDR3 region is CSAPIVRSSGSTDTQYF.

The chain joins TRBV5-6 to TRBJ1-6; TCRdb's assignment of TRBD1 cannot be checked, as there is no DNA. CDR1 and CDR2 from the germline V gene are SGHDT and YYEEEE. This CDR3 contains 17 residues. CDR3 region: CASSSPSRGPYNSPLHF.

V is TRBV6-5 and J is TRBJ2-2. The germline gives CDR1 MNHEY, CDR2 SVGAGI. The CDR3 covers 11 residues. The CDR3 protein is CASSYAGELFF.

V and J are TRBV7-3 and TRBJ1-6. This CDR3 has 16 residues. The germline V gene encodes CDR1 SGHTA and CDR2 FQGTGA. The CDR3 here is CASSLNPQGGNSPLHF.

The rearrangement uses TRBV12-3 or TRBV12-4 and TRBJ1-2; TCRdb lists TRBD1, though no DNA is available to test this call. This CDR3 spans 14 amino acids. The CDR3 reads CASRVQGRYYGYTF.

V usage is TRBV4-1 and J usage is TRBJ1-4; TCRdb returns TRBD1, unconfirmable since there is no DNA. Germline V gene sequence: CDR1 MGHRA, CDR2 YSYEKL. The CDR3 contains 13 residues. The CDR3 protein is CASSQVGDEKLFF.

The chain carries TRBV7-2 and TRBJ2-2. Per germline, CDR1 SGHTA and CDR2 FQGNSA. The CDR3 sequence is 13 residues long. CDR3 sequence: CASSFIGTGELFF.

V usage is TRBV7-8 and J usage is TRBJ1-2; the D call from TCRdb, TRBD1, cannot be confirmed without DNA. Germline CDR1 and CDR2: SGHVS and FQNEAQ. The CDR3 runs to 14 residues. The CDR3 loop is CASSATGGSYGYTF.

V gene TRBV9 combines with J gene TRBJ2-2. This CDR3 is 14 amino acids long. Germline V gives CDR1 SGDLS, CDR2 YYNGEE. CDR3 sequence: CASSADARGGELFF.

The chain uses TRBV28 and TRBJ2-7; TCRdb's D gene call, TRBD1, goes unchecked for lack of DNA. The germline V gene has CDR1 MDHEN and CDR2 SYDVKM. The CDR3 covers 12 residues. The CDR3 spells CASWGGTYEQYF.

The rearrangement joins TRBV5-1 to TRBJ2-2; the D call from TCRdb, TRBD1, cannot be confirmed without DNA. The CDR3 covers 14 residues. Germline values: CDR1 SGHRS, CDR2 YFSETQ. The CDR3 loop reads CASRRTGGTGELFF. Full variable domain (rest looked up from reference TRBV5-1 and TRBJ2-2): KAGVTQTPRYLIKTRGQQVTLSCSPISGHRSVSWYQQTPGQGLQFLFEYFSETQRNKGNFPGRFSGRQFSNSRSEMNVSTLELGDSALYLCASRRTGGTGELFFGEGSRLTVL.

V and J are TRBV19 and TRBJ2-7; TCRdb gives TRBD2 as the D gene, but with no DNA this cannot be confirmed. The V gene's germline CDR1 is LNHDA and CDR2 SQIVND (reference sequence). CDR3 length: 17 amino acids. The CDR3 protein is CASSPGVLAGALYEQYF.

This chain links TRBV20-1 with TRBJ2-5; TCRdb's assignment of TRBD1 cannot be checked, as there is no DNA. The CDR3 totals 13 residues. CDR1 is DFQATT and CDR2 is SNEGSKA in the germline V gene (reference sequence). CDR3 amino acids: CSANNRGKETQYF.

The chain uses TRBV7-9 and TRBJ2-3; TCRdb returns TRBD1, unconfirmable since there is no DNA. Germline-derived CDR1 and CDR2 are SEHNR and FQNEAQ (reference sequence). The CDR3 consists of 15 residues. Here the CDR3 reads CATSPRGGETDTQYF.

V is TRBV7-9 and J is TRBJ1-2. The CDR3 totals 13 residues. The germline gives CDR1 SEHNR, CDR2 FQNEAQ (reference sequence). Here the CDR3 reads CASSLGALEGYTF.

The gene calls are TRBV18 and TRBJ2-5; the D call of TRBD2 rests on TCRdb alone, since no DNA is present to check it. Germline loops: CDR1 KGHSH, CDR2 LQKENI. The CDR3 length is 13 residues. The CDR3 spells CASSLGMGETQYF. Based on the CDR3 plus reference TRBV18 and TRBJ2-5, the full variable domain is NAGVMQNPRHLVRRRGQEARLRCSPMKGHSHVYWYRQLPEEGLKFMVYLQKENIIDESGMPKERFSAEFPKEGPSILRIQQVVRGDSAAYFCASSLGMGETQYFGPGTRLLVL.

V gene TRBV20-1 combines with J gene TRBJ1-1; absent DNA, TCRdb's TRBD1 call cannot be checked. This CDR3 comprises 13 residues. The germline V gene has CDR1 DFQATT and CDR2 SNEGSKA (reference sequence). CDR3 amino acids: CSASRVGVTEAFF.